The present entry profiles one TCR beta chain with its context. The antigen it recognizes is unknown. Base qualities were left out, and no much larger clone turns up one base away. The trim is 6 bases for V and 4 bases for J, with a gap of 12 bases between the germline ends. Sequences DFQATT (CDR1) and SNEGSKA (CDR2) are obtained from the germline V gene (reference sequence). The CDR3 runs 12 residues from the cysteine to the phenylalanine. The only DNA kept is the CDR3, 36 bases in frame from the first base. The sequencer was an Illumina NovaSeq 6000. TCRalpha and TCRbeta cDNA libraries were built by 5'RACE with constant-segment primers, adding sample barcodes and unique molecular identifiers. Trizol reagent was used to extract RNA from every sample. Libraries were amplified in two PCR steps, with a second sample barcode and Illumina TruSeq adapters added in the second step. Sequencing of libraries was performed on an Illumina NovaSeq with 2 x 150 bp paired-end reads. Concerning the study's data processing: Reads were demultiplexed and collapsed into UMI-guided consensus sequences with migec v1.2.7. With mixcr v2.1.11, UMI consensuses were aligned to TRA and TRB V and J templates and assembled into clonotypes. Expanded or contracted clonotypes were those called significant by both edgeR and NoisET, with noise models trained on biological replicates. For edgeR calls, the cutoffs were a false discovery rate-adjusted p below 0.01 and a log2 fold-change threshold of 1. As an exploratory analysis of dynamics, max-normalized trajectories of the 1000 most abundant clonotypes were examined by PCA with hierarchical clustering. Each responding clone was given a CD4 or CD8 phenotype based on the CD4+ and CD8+ repertoires, which had been sequenced separately. TCRdb cleaned the public reads at Q25 with fastp, built clones with MiXCR and kept in-frame beta chains. Identical CDR3 proteins give one entry, which carries the most common genes and DNA. The V and J calls were determined by TCRdb, not by the authors. This sample is represented by around 390,000 distinct CDR3 sequences; approximately 15% of them were singletons. The ten biggest clones cover roughly 21% of the sample.

Ficoll-Paque density gradient centrifugation was the method used to isolate PBMCs. The record originates from a study of T-cell memory formation after mild COVID-19 (dated by TCRdb to about 2021). A note on the overall study: TCR sequence clusters from the two donors were largely donor specific. In a couple of donors, T-cell clones that expanded and contracted after mild COVID-19 were followed by sequencing TCRalpha and TCRbeta repertoires longitudinally. Two young, previously healthy adult volunteers made up the cohort, one male and one female. Results the study describes overall, beyond this receptor: From day 15 to 85, contracting clones showed balanced CD4/CD8 phenotypes, whereas a second wave of clones that expanded from day 15 to 37 leaned towards CD4+. The second-wave clones that peaked on day 37 were not confirmed to be SARS-CoV-2 specific. Contracting CD4+ clones turned up mainly in the CM and EM memory subsets, whereas EMRA was where CD8+ clones were enriched. The detection of some responding clones in pre-infection memory suggests that pre-existing cross-reactive memory T cells joined the SARS-CoV-2 response. Only two mild cases were covered by the study, and larger cohorts that include severe cases with pre-infection samples were considered necessary.

The chain couples TRBV20-1 to TRBJ1-1; too little of a D gene remains to name it. Sequenced: PBMCs or a T cell subset sorted from them (not recorded which). This TCR was recovered from a young man who had mild COVID-19 (a few samples of this study predate the infection). The sample titles of this study are shuffled in the database, so cell type and time point are left out; the donor was told from shared clones. The CDR3 protein: CSAPLGGTEAFF. DNA sequence: TGCAGTGCACCCCTGGGAGGCACTGAAGCTTTCTTT.